The T cell receptor (beta chain) under discussion was sequenced for a study of cytomegalovirus exposure and HLA in healthy donors. Germline-derived CDR1 and CDR2 are LNHDA and SQIVND (reference sequence). V dropped 3 bases and J dropped 4; count of bases not matched to a gene: 7. The CDR3 is 16 amino acids. TCRdb's copy holds only in-frame clones and misses some; the assay was immunoSEQ multiplex PCR. The sample gives 56,000 or so clones, more than 80% of which show up once; 0.95% to 1.3% is in the top ten. This chain connects TRBV19 to TRBJ2-1; 9 bases align to TRBD1. Specimen: PBMCs. The receptor was isolated from a man aged 18 to 29 in good health and CMV-seronegative. CDR3 coding DNA: TGTGCCAGTAGTATCCCGGGGACAGGGCGTTACAATGAGCAGTTCTTC. It specifies CASSIPGTGRYNEQFF.